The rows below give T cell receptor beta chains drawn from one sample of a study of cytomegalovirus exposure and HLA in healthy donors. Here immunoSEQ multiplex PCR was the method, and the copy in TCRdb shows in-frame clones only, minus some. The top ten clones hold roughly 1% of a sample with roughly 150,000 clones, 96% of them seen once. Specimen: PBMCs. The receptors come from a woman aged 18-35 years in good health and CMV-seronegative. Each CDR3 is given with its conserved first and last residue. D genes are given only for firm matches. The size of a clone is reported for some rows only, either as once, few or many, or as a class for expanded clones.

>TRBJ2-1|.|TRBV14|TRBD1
CASSQDVVAGGLNEQFF
TGTGCCAGCAGCCAAGATGTTGTGGCAGGGGGCTTGAATGAGCAGTTCTTC
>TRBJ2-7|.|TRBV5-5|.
CATQDPGKVDEQYF
TGTGCCACCCAGGACCCAGGGAAGGTTGACGAGCAGTACTTC
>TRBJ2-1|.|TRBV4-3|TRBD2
CASSLFSGGANEQFF
TGCGCCAGCAGCCTTTTCAGCGGGGGGGCGAATGAGCAGTTCTTC
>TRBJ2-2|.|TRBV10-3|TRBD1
CAISESGTGNTGELFF
TGTGCCATCAGTGAGTCGGGGACAGGGAACACCGGGGAGCTGTTTTTT
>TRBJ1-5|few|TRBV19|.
CASSLGGDQPQHF
TGTGCCAGTAGTCTCGGGGGGGATCAGCCCCAGCATTTT
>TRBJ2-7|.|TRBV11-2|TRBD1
CASSRDRGLEQYF
TGTGCCAGCAGCCGCGACAGGGGGCTCGAGCAGTACTTC
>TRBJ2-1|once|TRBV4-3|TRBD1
CASSTHRGPAEQFF
TGCGCCAGCAGCACACACAGGGGCCCTGCCGAGCAGTTCTTC
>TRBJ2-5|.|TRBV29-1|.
CSVEEGEETQYF
TGCAGCGTTGAAGAGGGAGAGGAGACCCAGTACTTC
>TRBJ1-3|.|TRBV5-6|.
CASNRRGSGNTIYF
TGTGCCAGCAACCGTCGGGGCTCTGGAAACACCATATATTTT
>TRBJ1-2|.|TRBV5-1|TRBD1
CASSSRQGANYGYTF
TGCGCCAGCAGCTCTCGACAGGGGGCTAACTATGGCTACACCTTC
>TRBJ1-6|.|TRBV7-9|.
CASSLTDRQGSRAPLHF
TGTGCCAGCAGCCTTACGGACCGCCAGGGGTCCAGGGCACCCCTCCACTTT
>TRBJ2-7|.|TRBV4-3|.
CASSQAGLAGEQYF
TGCGCCAGCAGCCAAGCGGGATTGGCGGGGGAGCAGTACTTC
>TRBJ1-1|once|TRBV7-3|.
CASSRGGDTEAFF
TGTGCCAGCAGCCGTGGGGGGGACACTGAAGCTTTCTTT
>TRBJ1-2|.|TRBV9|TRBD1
CASSLGQGLETF
TGTGCCAGCAGCTTGGGACAGGGGCTGGAAACCTTC
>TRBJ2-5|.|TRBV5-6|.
CASSPSSEALFQETQYF
TGTGCCAGCAGCCCGTCATCCGAGGCACTATTCCAAGAGACCCAGTACTTC
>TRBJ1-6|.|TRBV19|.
CASSIGWGGVSPLHF
TGTGCCAGTAGTATAGGTTGGGGGGGTGTCTCACCCCTCCACTTT
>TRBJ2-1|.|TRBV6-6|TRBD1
CASSYPKGAGGYEQFF
TGTGCCAGCAGTTACCCCAAGGGGGCCGGAGGCTATGAGCAGTTCTTC
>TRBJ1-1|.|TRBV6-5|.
CASTSRAMNTEAFF
TGTGCCAGCACCTCGCGGGCCATGAACACTGAAGCTTTCTTT
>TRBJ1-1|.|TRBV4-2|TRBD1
CASSQPKQGGTEAFF
TGTGCCAGCAGCCAGCCAAAACAGGGGGGGACTGAAGCTTTCTTT
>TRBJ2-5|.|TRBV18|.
CASSHGGSETQYF
TGTGCCAGCTCACACGGGGGATCGGAGACCCAGTACTTC
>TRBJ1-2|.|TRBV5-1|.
CASSLDRWGNYGYTF
TGCGCCAGCAGCTTGGACAGGTGGGGTAACTATGGCTACACCTTC
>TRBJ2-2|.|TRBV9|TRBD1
CASSVEQGAIGELFF
TGTGCCAGCAGCGTAGAACAGGGGGCAATCGGGGAGCTGTTTTTT
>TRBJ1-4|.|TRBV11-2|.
CASSFRQAEKLFF
TGTGCCAGCAGCTTTCGACAAGCCGAAAAACTGTTTTTT
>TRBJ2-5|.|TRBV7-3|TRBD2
CASSTSGGGETQYF
TGTGCCAGCAGCACCAGCGGGGGGGGAGAGACCCAGTACTTC
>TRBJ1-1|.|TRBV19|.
CASSDSDTRDEAFF
TGTGCCAGTAGCGACTCGGACACCCGCGACGAAGCTTTCTTT